The 17 T cell receptor beta chains below were found in one sample sequenced in a study of blood T cell repertoires in COVID-19. Sequencing was performed with immunoSEQ multiplex PCR; in TCRdb, only in-frame clones are kept and a portion is missing. This table has about 330,000 clones, 80% to 90% appearing once. Sequencing was done on a sample of peripheral blood. These receptors came from a woman aged 45-65 years with acute or convalescent COVID-19.

The V gene is TRBV27, the J gene TRBJ1-2; D might be TRBD1 (6 bases). V lost 6 bases and J 5 bases, leaving 13 bases between the germline ends. This CDR3 region has 13 residues. Germline V lookup: CDR1 MNHEY, CDR2 SMNVEV (reference sequence). The CDR3, as DNA: TGTGCCAGCAGCTTAACCCAGGGGTATGGCTACACCTTC. Translation: CASSLTQGYGYTF.

CDR3 sequence: CASSLTSSFTDTQYF. The CDR3 DNA reads TGTGCCAGCAGCTTGACTAGCAGTTTCACAGATACGCAGTATTTT. V usage is TRBV7-2 and J usage is TRBJ2-3; 7 bases are shared with TRBD2. The CDR3 is made up of 15 amino acids. V lost 3 bases, J lost 2 bases, and 5 bases stayed unmatched. Germline lookup yields CDR1 SGHTA and CDR2 FQGNSA.

This chain joins TRBV7-9 and TRBJ1-1, with 8 bases matching TRBD1. Per the germline V gene, CDR1 is SEHNR and CDR2 is FQNEAQ (reference sequence). J lost 4 bases, V lost 7 bases, and 14 bases had no gene match. The CDR3 runs to 16 residues. CDR3 in amino acids: CASTPRTGHSSTEAFF. The CDR3 DNA is TGTGCCAGCACCCCTCGGACAGGGCATTCTAGCACTGAAGCTTTCTTT.

The rearrangement joins TRBV20-1 to TRBJ2-2; TRBD2 matches at 10 bases. CDR1 and CDR2 (germline): DFQATT, SNEGSKA (reference sequence). Germline trimming cut 3 bases from V and 4 bases from J; bases unmatched to any gene: 11. The length of the CDR3 is 17 residues. The CDR3 is CSASATASGGLTGELFF. CDR3 nucleotides: TGCAGTGCTAGTGCCACGGCTAGCGGGGGACTCACCGGGGAGCTGTTTTTT.

V is TRBV27 and J is TRBJ1-2; D is unresolved. V was cut by 2 bases and J by 2 bases, with 6 bases left in between. The CDR3 runs to 13 residues. Germline values: CDR1 MNHEY, CDR2 SMNVEV (reference sequence). The CDR3 bases are TGTGCCAGCAGTTTAACCCTAAACTATGGCTACACCTTC. Its translation is CASSLTLNYGYTF.

V gene TRBV6-2 or TRBV6-3 combines with J gene TRBJ2-3; the match to TRBD2 covers 7 bases. CDR1 is MNHEY, CDR2 SVGEGT, per germline. J gave up 0 bases and V 4 bases, and 1 base lay outside the gene matches. This CDR3 is built from 14 residues. The CDR3 here is CASSWRESTDTQYF. CDR3 nucleotide sequence: TGTGCCAGCAGTTGGCGGGAGAGCACAGATACGCAGTATTTT.

V and J are TRBV5-5 and TRBJ1-5; D might be TRBD1 (6 bases). Germline CDR1 and CDR2: SGHKS and YYEKEE (reference sequence). This CDR3 region has 15 residues. V was shortened by 2 bases and J by 5 bases, with 14 bases between the two germline ends. The CDR3 bases are TGTGCCAGCAGCTTAGGGACAATCGGACATCAGCCCCAGCATTTT. Protein product: CASSLGTIGHQPQHF.

The genes are TRBV30 and TRBJ1-3, with D hard to call. The germline V gene has CDR1 GTSNPN and CDR2 SVGIG (reference sequence). This CDR3 has 13 residues. V was pared by 7 bases and J by 0 bases, with 10 bases between. CDR3 residues: CASGSSSGNTIYF. The CDR3 nucleotides read TGTGCCTCCGGTTCTAGCTCTGGAAACACCATATATTTT.

The chain has TRBV5-6 and TRBJ2-5; D possibly corresponds to TRBD1 (6 bases). The CDR3 is 13 amino acids. Germline V gene lookup returns CDR1 SGHDT and CDR2 YYEEEE. V gave up 4 bases and J gave up 9 bases, with 16 bases separating them. The CDR3, as DNA: TGTGCCAGCAGCCATGACAGGTTCGGAGCCCAGTACTTC. This sequence encodes CASSHDRFGAQYF.

This clone was picked up one time. The V call is TRBV7-9, the J call TRBJ1-1; tentatively, D is TRBD1 (5 bases). There are 13 residues in the CDR3. The germline V and J ends were trimmed by 5 bases and 7 bases, with 14 bases remaining between them. Germline V gene data show CDR1 as SEHNR and CDR2 as FQNEAQ (reference sequence). Here the CDR3 DNA reads TGTGCCAGCAGCCATGAAACGGGGGTTGAAGCTTTCTTT. Its protein is CASSHETGVEAFF.

The CDR3 coding sequence is TGTGCCGGTCTCGACAGGGGCTATGGCTACACCTTC. It specifies CAGLDRGYGYTF. The gene calls are TRBV30 and TRBJ1-2; 8 nucleotides match TRBD1. Germline V lookup: CDR1 GTSNPN, CDR2 SVGIG (reference sequence). This CDR3 region has 12 residues. Trimming removed 8 bases from V and 4 bases from J; junction bases left unmatched: 6. The whole variable domain, remainder taken from reference TRBV30 and TRBJ1-2, is SQTIHQWPATLVQPVGSPLSLECTVEGTSNPNLYWYRQAAGRGLQLLFYSVGIGQISSEVPQNLSASRPQDRQFILSSKKLLLSDSGFYLCAGLDRGYGYTFGSGTRLTVV.

The V gene is TRBV10-3, the J gene TRBJ2-7; D possibly corresponds to TRBD2 (6 bases). The CDR3 covers 12 residues. The V end was cut by 6 bases, the J end by 4 bases, with 10 bases between. Germline V gene lookup returns CDR1 ENHRY and CDR2 SYGVKD. This CDR3 reads CAIRGTDYEQYF. The CDR3 nucleotides are TGTGCCATCAGGGGGACTGATTACGAGCAGTACTTC.

The J gene is TRBJ1-4, the V gene TRBV6-1; D ambiguous. V was cut by 2 bases and J by 8 bases, with 15 bases left in between. CDR3 length: 15 amino acids. In germline, CDR1 is MNHNS, CDR2 SASEGT. CDR3 sequence: CASSEPGSVVEKLFF. CDR3 sequence (DNA): TGTGCCAGCAGTGAACCTGGGAGCGTGGTCGAAAAACTGTTTTTT.

V and J are TRBV30 and TRBJ1-5; D call uncertain. From germline, CDR1 is GTSNPN and CDR2 SVGIG (reference sequence). V was shortened by 3 bases and J by 6 bases, with 12 bases between the two germline ends. This CDR3 contains 13 residues. The DNA of the CDR3 is TGTGCCTGGAGCCGGTCGCGGGGTCAGCCCCAGCATTTT. Amino acids: CAWSRSRGQPQHF.

The gene calls are TRBV24-1 and TRBJ2-3, with a weak D call TRBD1 (5 bases). V dropped 3 bases and J dropped 0 bases, with 12 bases sitting between them. The CDR3 totals 16 residues. CDR1 is KGHDR, CDR2 SFDVKD, per germline. The DNA of the CDR3 is TGTGCCACCAGTGATCCGACAGCCGCTAGCACAGATACGCAGTATTTT. It yields the protein CATSDPTAASTDTQYF.

This chain uses TRBV24-1 with TRBJ2-3; 10 bases are a match to TRBD2. The CDR3 contains 18 residues. With 4 bases clipped from V and 0 bases from J, the junction kept 9 bases outside the gene matches. Germline loops: CDR1 KGHDR, CDR2 SFDVKD. As DNA, the CDR3 is TGTGCCACCAGTGACCCCGGGGCTAGCGGGGGTAGCACAGATACGCAGTATTTT. Translating it yields CATSDPGASGGSTDTQYF.

This chain uses TRBV4-1 with TRBJ2-5; D ambiguous. The CDR3 sequence is 14 residues long. Trimming removed 2 bases at V and 7 bases at J, with 14 bases between. CDR1 is MGHRA and CDR2 is YSYEKL in the germline V gene. This chain's CDR3 is CASSQLHRVGTQYF. CDR3 bases: TGCGCCAGCAGCCAACTACACCGGGTGGGGACCCAGTACTTC.